In this sample, the clone carrying this T cell receptor beta chain turned up a few times. No antigen is known for it. V dropped 7 bases and J dropped 2; count of bases not matched to a gene: 8. The CDR3 covers 15 residues. The germline V gene has CDR1 ENHRY and CDR2 SYGVKD. Each donor supplied around 9.9 milliliters of peripheral blood. This specimen comes from a study of blood T cells in healthy people across ages. Background on the study: About one barcoded beta molecule per two T cells was the capture yield of template switching. Study-level results: Versus aged donors, long-lived donors had higher diversity and more naive CD4+ cells.

Together with a sample-barcoded 5' primer, a J-beta primer mix was included in a second PCR lasting about 7 to 11 cycles. MiXCR was run by TCRdb on the 5' RACE reads, yielding one entry per CDR3 protein. The sample carries approximately 800,000 distinct CDR3 sequences, 35% to 60% recorded once. This receptor was taken from a man older than 75 in good health. The sequenced sample consisted of blood. The V call is TRBV10-3, the J call TRBJ2-5, with TRBD2 matching over 9 bases. CDR3 sequence reads: CAIKPRLADQETQYF. CDR3 coding DNA: TGTGCCATCAAGCCGAGACTAGCGGATCAAGAGACCCAGTACTTC.